This TCR beta chain was sequenced in a study of cytomegalovirus exposure and HLA in healthy donors. The study ran its PCR with 60 Vbeta and 13 Jbeta primers. TCRdb's copy holds only in-frame clones and misses some; the assay was immunoSEQ multiplex PCR. The sample holds about 130,000 clones, around three quarters seen once. Losses at the gene ends were 6 bases for V and 2 bases for J; bases not matched to a gene: 1. Germline-derived CDR1 and CDR2 are SNHLY and FYNNEI. This CDR3 has 13 residues. The clonotype originates from a woman in her 50s in good health and CMV-seronegative. Input material: PBMCs. The chain recombines TRBV2 with TRBJ2-7, with 10 bases lining up with TRBD1. The CDR3 loop is CASSGQGAYEQYF. In nucleotides, the CDR3 is TGTGCCAGCAGCGGACAGGGGGCCTACGAGCAGTACTTC.